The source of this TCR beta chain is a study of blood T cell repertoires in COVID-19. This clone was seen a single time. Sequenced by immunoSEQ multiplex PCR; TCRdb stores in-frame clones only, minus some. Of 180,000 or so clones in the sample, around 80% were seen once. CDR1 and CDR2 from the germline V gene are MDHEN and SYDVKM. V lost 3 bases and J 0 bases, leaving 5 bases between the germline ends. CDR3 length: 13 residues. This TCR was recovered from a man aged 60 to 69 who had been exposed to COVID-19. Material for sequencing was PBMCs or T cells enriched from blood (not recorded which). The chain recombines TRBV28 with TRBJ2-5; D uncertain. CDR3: CASSFQYQETQYF. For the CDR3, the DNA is TGTGCCAGCAGTTTTCAGTACCAAGAGACCCAGTACTTC.